This TCR beta chain was retrieved from a study of blood T cell repertoires in COVID-19. Study context: Sites across the United States, Italy and Spain contributed samples from acute and convalescent COVID-19.

Original data processing: Nucleated cell number was recorded as an estimate derived from reference gene primer amplification. Sequenced by immunoSEQ multiplex PCR; TCRdb stores in-frame clones only, minus some. The V and J calls and the clone size are those of that table, but D and trimming were determined from the DNA. Among over 100,000 clones listed, around 89% were seen once. The CDR3 sequence is 16 residues long. Trimming at V came to 8 bases and at J to 2 bases, leaving 8 bases not matched to a gene. CDR1 is ENHRY, CDR2 SYGVKD, per germline. J is TRBJ2-1 and V is TRBV10-3; the match to TRBD2 covers 11 bases. This TCR came from a man aged 50-59 years with acute or convalescent COVID-19. Input material: peripheral blood. The CDR3 region is CAIGRASGRTYNEQFF. The DNA for the CDR3 is TGTGCCATCGGTCGGGCTAGCGGGAGGACCTACAATGAGCAGTTCTTC.